This T cell receptor (beta chain) was sequenced during a study of blood T cell repertoires in COVID-19. Produced via immunoSEQ multiplex PCR; TCRdb's table is partial and in-frame only. The data show 250,000 to 350,000 clones, with 70% to 90% seen just once and 5.5% to 7% held by the top ten. This clone was seen just once. Germline V gives CDR1 SGHVS, CDR2 FNYEAQ. V was trimmed by 6 bases and J by 9 bases, leaving 21 bases between them. The length of the CDR3 is 15 residues. This clonotype originated in a woman between 35 and 50 years old who had recovered from COVID-19. The source material was PBMCs or T cells enriched from blood (not recorded which). The chain combines TRBV7-6 with TRBJ2-1, with a tentative D call TRBD2 (6 bases). CDR3 region: CASSLVAVIGREQFF. DNA for the CDR3: TGTGCCAGCAGTCTGGTAGCGGTAATTGGTCGTGAGCAGTTCTTC.